These 28 T cell receptor beta chains originate from one sample sequenced in a study of T cell repertoires in cytomegalovirus infection. TCRdb fed the reads into MiXCR, producing one record per CDR3 protein. The sample gives 380,000 or so distinct CDR3 sequences, about 35% of which show up once; approximately 12% is in the top ten. For these receptors, no antigen is known. The sequenced sample was cultured PBMCs, obtained from culture after CMV antigen stimulation. All receptors come from a human donor in good health (CMV status not recorded). Some clones in this sample may be carry-over from other donors' samples.

The V and J genes are TRBV20-1 and TRBJ2-4; D possibly corresponds to TRBD1 (5 bases). The CDR3 runs to 15 residues. V was clipped by 2 bases and J by 9 bases, with 20 bases between them. CDR1 DFQATT and CDR2 SNEGSKA come from the germline V gene (reference sequence). CDR3 in DNA: TGCAGTGCTAGAAATGCGATGCGGCAGGGCGGCATTCAGTACTTC. Translation: CSARNAMRQGGIQYF.

This clonotype was detected ten times or more. The chain couples TRBV4-2 to TRBJ2-3; TRBD2 matches 12 bases. The CDR3 has 16 amino acids. Unmatched junction bases numbered 5, after V lost 0 bases and J lost 7 bases. Germline-derived CDR1 and CDR2 are LGHNA and YNFKEQ. In DNA, the CDR3 is TGTGCCAGCAGCCAAGATAATGGACTAGCGGGACATACGCAGTATTTT. Its translation is CASSQDNGLAGHTQYF.

The chain carries TRBV7-2 and TRBJ2-7; maybe TRBD1 (5 bases). V was clipped by 5 bases and J by 2 bases, with 13 bases between them. The CDR3 contains 14 residues. Germline V CDR1 and CDR2: SGHTA, FQGNSA. The CDR3 coding sequence is TGTGCCAGCAGCCGTGAACAGGCCACCTACGAGCAGTACGTC. Translated, it gives CASSREQATYEQYV.

This clonotype was seen a handful of times. The CDR3 DNA reads TGTGCCAGCAGCCTATCGGGTACGACGTTCTTC. This sequence encodes CASSLSGTTFF. The rearrangement links TRBV7-9 to TRBJ2-1, with D unclear. V was clipped by 5 bases and J by 15 bases, with 14 bases between them. Per the germline V gene, CDR1 is SEHNR and CDR2 is FQNEAQ (reference sequence). The CDR3 contains 11 residues.

This rearrangement joins TRBV7-6 to TRBJ1-2; 8 bases align to TRBD1. The CDR3 extends over 14 amino acids. J was trimmed by 2 bases and V by 5 bases; bases with no gene match: 4. Germline CDR1 SGHVS, CDR2 FNYEAQ. The CDR3, as DNA: TGTGCCAGCAGCCACCGGGACAGGAACTATGGCTACACCTTC. This sequence encodes CASSHRDRNYGYTF.

This sequence joins TRBV6-2 or TRBV6-3 and TRBJ1-2; tentative D call: TRBD1 (5 bases). Germline V lookup: CDR1 MNHEY, CDR2 SVGEGT. The CDR3 totals 13 residues. V lost 6 bases to trimming and J lost 4 bases, with 12 bases between them. This CDR3 reads CASRPGTGYGYTF. The CDR3 DNA reads TGTGCCAGCAGACCAGGGACCGGCTATGGCTACACCTTC.

The rearrangement uses TRBV11-2 and TRBJ1-6; a possible D gene is TRBD1 (5 bases). V gave up 4 bases and J gave up 7 bases, with 11 bases separating them. The CDR3 consists of 14 residues. Germline CDR1 is SGHAT and CDR2 is FQNNGV. CDR3 DNA: TGTGCCAGCAGCTACCGGGACGGAAATTCACCCCTCCACTTT. It codes for CASSYRDGNSPLHF.

The chain combines TRBV7-3 with TRBJ2-3, with D perhaps TRBD1 (6 bases). The V gene's germline CDR1 is SGHTA and CDR2 FQGTGA. The CDR3 has 15 amino acids. Deletions cut 2 bases from V and 4 bases from J, with 13 bases between. The DNA for the CDR3 is TGTGCCAGCAGCTTAGTAGGGGACAAGGCAGATACGCAGTATTTT. Protein: CASSLVGDKADTQYF.

The chain links TRBV23-1 to TRBJ2-5; D possibly corresponds to TRBD1 (6 bases). TRBV23-1 is an ORF for which the function is uncertain. The CDR3 spans 12 residues. Trimming took 8 bases from V and 4 from J, leaving 11 bases between them. The CDR3 DNA sequence: TGCGCCAGCGGACAGAGCGGAGAGACCCAGTACTTC. Its protein product is CASGQSGETQYF.

The V and J genes are TRBV19 and TRBJ2-2; 13 bases align to TRBD2. The junction had 7 bases not matched to a gene; V was cut back by 5 bases and J by 7 bases. Per the germline V gene, CDR1 is LNHDA and CDR2 is SQIVND (reference sequence). The CDR3 is 16 residues long. As DNA, the CDR3 is TGTGCCAGTAGTTCCGGACTAGCGGGAGTGAACGGGGAGCTGTTTTTT. Its translation is CASSSGLAGVNGELFF.

The table lists this clonotype with many counts. The chain is built from TRBV7-2 and TRBJ2-3; 14 bases are a match to TRBD2. This CDR3 spans 18 amino acids. Germline V gives CDR1 SGHTA, CDR2 FQGNSA. Trimming removed 0 bases from V and 5 bases from J; junction bases left unmatched: 7. This CDR3 reads CASSLAGTSGRRGDTQYF. CDR3 in DNA: TGTGCCAGCAGCTTAGCCGGGACTAGCGGGAGAAGGGGAGATACGCAGTATTTT.

V and J are TRBV11-2 and TRBJ2-3, with D perhaps given as TRBD1 or TRBD2 (5 bases each). Trimming removed 4 bases at V and 5 bases at J, with 13 bases between. The length of the CDR3 is 14 residues. Germline CDR1 reads SGHAT; CDR2 reads FQNNGV. Written as DNA, the CDR3 is TGTGCCAGCAGCTACCGGGACCCAAGAGATACGCAGTATTTT. Its protein is CASSYRDPRDTQYF. Based on the CDR3 plus reference TRBV11-2 and TRBJ2-3, the full variable domain is EAGVAQSPRYKIIEKRQSVAFWCNPISGHATLYWYQQILGQGPKLLIQFQNNGVVDDSQLPKDRFSAERLKGVDSTLKIQPAKLEDSAVYLCASSYRDPRDTQYFGPGTRLTVL.

This clonotype turned up a few times. This chain joins TRBV19 and TRBJ1-3; no clear D. V was trimmed by 5 bases and J by 4 bases, leaving 12 bases between them. Germline V CDR1 and CDR2: LNHDA, SQIVND (reference sequence). This CDR3 has 14 amino acids. CDR3 region: CASSPGGIGNTIYF. CDR3 nucleotide sequence: TGTGCCAGTAGTCCCGGAGGGATCGGAAACACCATATATTTT.

This clonotype was found a few times. This chain links TRBV7-9 with TRBJ1-1; tentatively, D is TRBD1 (5 bases). In germline, CDR1 is SEHNR, CDR2 FQNEAQ (reference sequence). V dropped 4 bases and J dropped 1 base, with 16 bases sitting between them. This CDR3 has 16 amino acids. Here the CDR3 DNA reads TGTGCCAGCAGCTCCCCCCGGGAGGGGAAGAACACTGAAGCTTTCTTT. Translating it yields CASSSPREGKNTEAFF.

V and J are TRBV28 and TRBJ1-6; D not resolved. Between the trimmed V and J ends, which lost 4 bases and 0 bases, there was a span of 13 bases. This CDR3 contains 17 residues. In germline, CDR1 is MDHEN, CDR2 SYDVKM. The CDR3 region has the DNA TGTGCCAGCAGTTCGGCGGAAGGTAGCTCCTATAATTCACCCCTCCACTTT. It yields the protein CASSSAEGSSYNSPLHF.

This clonotype was seen a few times. The chain combines TRBV27 with TRBJ2-1; TRBD2 agrees at 11 bases. The CDR3 covers 15 residues. V shed 5 bases, J shed 5 bases, and the junction held 5 bases outside the gene matches. Germline V gene lookup returns CDR1 MNHEY and CDR2 SMNVEV (reference sequence). The DNA for the CDR3 is TGTGCCAGCAGTAGACTAGCGGGACCCCACAATGAGCAGTTCTTC. Translating it yields CASSRLAGPHNEQFF.

CDR3 protein: CASSISSYEQFF. The DNA for the CDR3 is TGTGCCAGTAGTATTTCGTCCTATGAGCAGTTCTTC. The chain recombines TRBV19 with TRBJ2-1; D uncertain. Between the trimmed V and J ends, which lost 3 bases and 8 bases, there was a span of 8 bases. The CDR3 spans 12 residues. The germline gives CDR1 LNHDA, CDR2 SQIVND (reference sequence).

The sample holds many counts of this clonotype. CDR3 protein: CATSRDVFSPLHF. The CDR3 DNA sequence: TGTGCCACCAGCAGAGACGTCTTCTCGCCCCTCCACTTT. The chain links TRBV15 to TRBJ1-6; D gene unclear. V was shortened by 0 bases and J by 13 bases, with 10 bases between the two germline ends. The CDR3 extends over 13 amino acids. The germline V gene has CDR1 LNHNV and CDR2 YYDKDF (reference sequence).

This clonotype was counted a few times. V gene TRBV7-2 combines with J gene TRBJ2-3; perhaps TRBD2 as D (6 bases). The CDR3 runs to 14 residues. The germline CDR1 and CDR2 sequences are SGHTA and FQGNSA. V lost 5 bases, J lost 0 bases, and 9 bases lay in between. CDR3 nucleotide sequence: TGTGCCAGCAGCACAAGCGGGAGCACAGATACGCAGTATTTT. Protein sequence: CASSTSGSTDTQYF.

This clonotype was detected a few times. This rearrangement joins TRBV7-8 to TRBJ1-1; D perhaps matches TRBD1 (5 bases). Germline V gene sequence: CDR1 SGHVS, CDR2 FQNEAQ. V was trimmed by 1 base and J by 7 bases, leaving 16 bases between them. The CDR3 sequence is 15 residues long. CDR3 in DNA: TGTGCCAGCAGCTTAGTCGAGGGGCCTCGTGTTGAAGCTTTCTTT. This sequence encodes CASSLVEGPRVEAFF.

The chain is built from TRBV7-8 and TRBJ2-7; D may be TRBD1 or TRBD2 (5 bases each). From germline, CDR1 is SGHVS and CDR2 FQNEAQ. The CDR3 consists of 16 residues. V lost 0 bases, J lost 0 bases, and 12 bases lay in between. The CDR3 reads CASSLAYSGSSYEQYV. The DNA of the CDR3 is TGTGCCAGCAGCTTAGCCTACTCAGGGAGCTCCTACGAGCAGTACGTC.

In its sample, this clonotype was seen a few times. This chain joins TRBV12-3 or TRBV12-4 and TRBJ1-5; TRBD1 agrees at 7 bases. This CDR3 contains 15 residues. Losses at the gene ends were 1 base for V and 4 bases for J; bases not matched to a gene: 4. In DNA, the CDR3 is TGTGCCAGCAGTTTAGGGGCAGGGGGGAATCAGCCCCAGCATTTT. It codes for CASSLGAGGNQPQHF.

The chain couples TRBV2 to TRBJ1-2; 7 positions agree with TRBD1. CDR3 length: 12 amino acids. Germline V gives CDR1 SNHLY, CDR2 FYNNEI. V shed 2 bases, J shed 6 bases, and the junction held 0 bases outside the gene matches. This CDR3 is CASSEQGDGYTF. The CDR3 nucleotides read TGTGCCAGCAGTGAACAGGGGGATGGCTACACCTTC.

This clonotype came up a few times. The CDR3 loop is CSASSGSGSYEQYF. DNA of the CDR3: TGCAGTGCTAGTAGTGGGAGTGGCTCCTACGAGCAGTACTTC. The chain links TRBV20-1 to TRBJ2-7, with TRBD2 as a possible D gene (5 bases). The V gene's germline CDR1 is DFQATT and CDR2 SNEGSKA (reference sequence). The CDR3 extends over 14 amino acids. The V end lost 3 bases, the J end lost 0 bases, and 12 bases lay between the germline ends.

This clonotype has more than one count but fewer than ten. The chain joins TRBV7-2 to TRBJ2-1; D is uncertain. The CDR3 consists of 12 residues. CDR1 and CDR2 (germline): SGHTA, FQGNSA. Trimming cost V 5 bases and J 10 bases, with 12 bases left between them. This CDR3 is CASSQYVQEQFF. CDR3 nucleotide sequence: TGTGCCAGCAGCCAGTACGTACAGGAGCAGTTCTTC.

This rearrangement joins TRBV5-4 to TRBJ2-3; D is undetermined. Deletions cut 0 bases from V and 2 bases from J, with 7 bases between. The CDR3 has 14 amino acids. The V gene's germline CDR1 is SGHNT and CDR2 YYREEE (reference sequence). In nucleotides, the CDR3 is TGTGCCAGCAGCTTGGAATTTCCCACAGATACGCAGTATTTT. This sequence encodes CASSLEFPTDTQYF.

The V and J genes are TRBV12-3 or TRBV12-4 and TRBJ2-4, with D maybe TRBD1 (5 bases). Trimming removed 8 bases from V and 8 bases from J, with 19 bases in between. This CDR3 is 14 amino acids long. CDR3 nucleotide sequence: TGTGCCAGCGCCTTAGGGGTCGGGCGGCACATTCAGTACTTC. Residues: CASALGVGRHIQYF.

The rearrangement uses TRBV19 and TRBJ1-1, with TRBD1 matching over 9 bases. Germline CDR1 and CDR2: LNHDA and SQIVND (reference sequence). V trimming: 5 bases; J trimming: 4 bases; junction bases outside the gene matches: 5. The CDR3 sequence is 14 residues long. In DNA, the CDR3 is TGTGCCAGTAGTCCCGGACAGGGGACCACTGAAGCTTTCTTT. Protein sequence: CASSPGQGTTEAFF.